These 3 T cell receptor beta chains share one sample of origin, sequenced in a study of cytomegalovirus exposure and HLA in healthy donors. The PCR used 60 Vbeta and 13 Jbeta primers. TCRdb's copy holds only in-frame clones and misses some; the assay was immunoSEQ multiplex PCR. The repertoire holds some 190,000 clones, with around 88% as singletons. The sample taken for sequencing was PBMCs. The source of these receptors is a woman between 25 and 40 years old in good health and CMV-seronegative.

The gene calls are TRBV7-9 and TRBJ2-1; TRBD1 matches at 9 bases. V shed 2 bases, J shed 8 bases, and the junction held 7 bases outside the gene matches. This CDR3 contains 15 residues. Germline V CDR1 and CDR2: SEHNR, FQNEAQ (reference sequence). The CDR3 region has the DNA TGTGCCAGCAGCTTACCGGGACAGGGAGACGATGAGCAGTTCTTC. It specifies CASSLPGQGDDEQFF.

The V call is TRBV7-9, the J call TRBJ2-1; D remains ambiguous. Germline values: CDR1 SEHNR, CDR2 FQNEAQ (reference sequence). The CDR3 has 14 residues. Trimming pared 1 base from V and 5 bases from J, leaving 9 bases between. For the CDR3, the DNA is TGTGCCAGCAGCTTAGGAGGTAGAAACAATGAGCAGTTCTTC. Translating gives CASSLGGRNNEQFF.

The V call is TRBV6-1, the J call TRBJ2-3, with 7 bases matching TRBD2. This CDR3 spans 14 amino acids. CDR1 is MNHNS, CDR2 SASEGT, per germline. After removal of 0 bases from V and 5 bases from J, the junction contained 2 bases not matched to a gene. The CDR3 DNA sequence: TGTGCCAGCAGTGAAGCGGGGGGGATAGATACGCAGTATTTT. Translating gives CASSEAGGIDTQYF.